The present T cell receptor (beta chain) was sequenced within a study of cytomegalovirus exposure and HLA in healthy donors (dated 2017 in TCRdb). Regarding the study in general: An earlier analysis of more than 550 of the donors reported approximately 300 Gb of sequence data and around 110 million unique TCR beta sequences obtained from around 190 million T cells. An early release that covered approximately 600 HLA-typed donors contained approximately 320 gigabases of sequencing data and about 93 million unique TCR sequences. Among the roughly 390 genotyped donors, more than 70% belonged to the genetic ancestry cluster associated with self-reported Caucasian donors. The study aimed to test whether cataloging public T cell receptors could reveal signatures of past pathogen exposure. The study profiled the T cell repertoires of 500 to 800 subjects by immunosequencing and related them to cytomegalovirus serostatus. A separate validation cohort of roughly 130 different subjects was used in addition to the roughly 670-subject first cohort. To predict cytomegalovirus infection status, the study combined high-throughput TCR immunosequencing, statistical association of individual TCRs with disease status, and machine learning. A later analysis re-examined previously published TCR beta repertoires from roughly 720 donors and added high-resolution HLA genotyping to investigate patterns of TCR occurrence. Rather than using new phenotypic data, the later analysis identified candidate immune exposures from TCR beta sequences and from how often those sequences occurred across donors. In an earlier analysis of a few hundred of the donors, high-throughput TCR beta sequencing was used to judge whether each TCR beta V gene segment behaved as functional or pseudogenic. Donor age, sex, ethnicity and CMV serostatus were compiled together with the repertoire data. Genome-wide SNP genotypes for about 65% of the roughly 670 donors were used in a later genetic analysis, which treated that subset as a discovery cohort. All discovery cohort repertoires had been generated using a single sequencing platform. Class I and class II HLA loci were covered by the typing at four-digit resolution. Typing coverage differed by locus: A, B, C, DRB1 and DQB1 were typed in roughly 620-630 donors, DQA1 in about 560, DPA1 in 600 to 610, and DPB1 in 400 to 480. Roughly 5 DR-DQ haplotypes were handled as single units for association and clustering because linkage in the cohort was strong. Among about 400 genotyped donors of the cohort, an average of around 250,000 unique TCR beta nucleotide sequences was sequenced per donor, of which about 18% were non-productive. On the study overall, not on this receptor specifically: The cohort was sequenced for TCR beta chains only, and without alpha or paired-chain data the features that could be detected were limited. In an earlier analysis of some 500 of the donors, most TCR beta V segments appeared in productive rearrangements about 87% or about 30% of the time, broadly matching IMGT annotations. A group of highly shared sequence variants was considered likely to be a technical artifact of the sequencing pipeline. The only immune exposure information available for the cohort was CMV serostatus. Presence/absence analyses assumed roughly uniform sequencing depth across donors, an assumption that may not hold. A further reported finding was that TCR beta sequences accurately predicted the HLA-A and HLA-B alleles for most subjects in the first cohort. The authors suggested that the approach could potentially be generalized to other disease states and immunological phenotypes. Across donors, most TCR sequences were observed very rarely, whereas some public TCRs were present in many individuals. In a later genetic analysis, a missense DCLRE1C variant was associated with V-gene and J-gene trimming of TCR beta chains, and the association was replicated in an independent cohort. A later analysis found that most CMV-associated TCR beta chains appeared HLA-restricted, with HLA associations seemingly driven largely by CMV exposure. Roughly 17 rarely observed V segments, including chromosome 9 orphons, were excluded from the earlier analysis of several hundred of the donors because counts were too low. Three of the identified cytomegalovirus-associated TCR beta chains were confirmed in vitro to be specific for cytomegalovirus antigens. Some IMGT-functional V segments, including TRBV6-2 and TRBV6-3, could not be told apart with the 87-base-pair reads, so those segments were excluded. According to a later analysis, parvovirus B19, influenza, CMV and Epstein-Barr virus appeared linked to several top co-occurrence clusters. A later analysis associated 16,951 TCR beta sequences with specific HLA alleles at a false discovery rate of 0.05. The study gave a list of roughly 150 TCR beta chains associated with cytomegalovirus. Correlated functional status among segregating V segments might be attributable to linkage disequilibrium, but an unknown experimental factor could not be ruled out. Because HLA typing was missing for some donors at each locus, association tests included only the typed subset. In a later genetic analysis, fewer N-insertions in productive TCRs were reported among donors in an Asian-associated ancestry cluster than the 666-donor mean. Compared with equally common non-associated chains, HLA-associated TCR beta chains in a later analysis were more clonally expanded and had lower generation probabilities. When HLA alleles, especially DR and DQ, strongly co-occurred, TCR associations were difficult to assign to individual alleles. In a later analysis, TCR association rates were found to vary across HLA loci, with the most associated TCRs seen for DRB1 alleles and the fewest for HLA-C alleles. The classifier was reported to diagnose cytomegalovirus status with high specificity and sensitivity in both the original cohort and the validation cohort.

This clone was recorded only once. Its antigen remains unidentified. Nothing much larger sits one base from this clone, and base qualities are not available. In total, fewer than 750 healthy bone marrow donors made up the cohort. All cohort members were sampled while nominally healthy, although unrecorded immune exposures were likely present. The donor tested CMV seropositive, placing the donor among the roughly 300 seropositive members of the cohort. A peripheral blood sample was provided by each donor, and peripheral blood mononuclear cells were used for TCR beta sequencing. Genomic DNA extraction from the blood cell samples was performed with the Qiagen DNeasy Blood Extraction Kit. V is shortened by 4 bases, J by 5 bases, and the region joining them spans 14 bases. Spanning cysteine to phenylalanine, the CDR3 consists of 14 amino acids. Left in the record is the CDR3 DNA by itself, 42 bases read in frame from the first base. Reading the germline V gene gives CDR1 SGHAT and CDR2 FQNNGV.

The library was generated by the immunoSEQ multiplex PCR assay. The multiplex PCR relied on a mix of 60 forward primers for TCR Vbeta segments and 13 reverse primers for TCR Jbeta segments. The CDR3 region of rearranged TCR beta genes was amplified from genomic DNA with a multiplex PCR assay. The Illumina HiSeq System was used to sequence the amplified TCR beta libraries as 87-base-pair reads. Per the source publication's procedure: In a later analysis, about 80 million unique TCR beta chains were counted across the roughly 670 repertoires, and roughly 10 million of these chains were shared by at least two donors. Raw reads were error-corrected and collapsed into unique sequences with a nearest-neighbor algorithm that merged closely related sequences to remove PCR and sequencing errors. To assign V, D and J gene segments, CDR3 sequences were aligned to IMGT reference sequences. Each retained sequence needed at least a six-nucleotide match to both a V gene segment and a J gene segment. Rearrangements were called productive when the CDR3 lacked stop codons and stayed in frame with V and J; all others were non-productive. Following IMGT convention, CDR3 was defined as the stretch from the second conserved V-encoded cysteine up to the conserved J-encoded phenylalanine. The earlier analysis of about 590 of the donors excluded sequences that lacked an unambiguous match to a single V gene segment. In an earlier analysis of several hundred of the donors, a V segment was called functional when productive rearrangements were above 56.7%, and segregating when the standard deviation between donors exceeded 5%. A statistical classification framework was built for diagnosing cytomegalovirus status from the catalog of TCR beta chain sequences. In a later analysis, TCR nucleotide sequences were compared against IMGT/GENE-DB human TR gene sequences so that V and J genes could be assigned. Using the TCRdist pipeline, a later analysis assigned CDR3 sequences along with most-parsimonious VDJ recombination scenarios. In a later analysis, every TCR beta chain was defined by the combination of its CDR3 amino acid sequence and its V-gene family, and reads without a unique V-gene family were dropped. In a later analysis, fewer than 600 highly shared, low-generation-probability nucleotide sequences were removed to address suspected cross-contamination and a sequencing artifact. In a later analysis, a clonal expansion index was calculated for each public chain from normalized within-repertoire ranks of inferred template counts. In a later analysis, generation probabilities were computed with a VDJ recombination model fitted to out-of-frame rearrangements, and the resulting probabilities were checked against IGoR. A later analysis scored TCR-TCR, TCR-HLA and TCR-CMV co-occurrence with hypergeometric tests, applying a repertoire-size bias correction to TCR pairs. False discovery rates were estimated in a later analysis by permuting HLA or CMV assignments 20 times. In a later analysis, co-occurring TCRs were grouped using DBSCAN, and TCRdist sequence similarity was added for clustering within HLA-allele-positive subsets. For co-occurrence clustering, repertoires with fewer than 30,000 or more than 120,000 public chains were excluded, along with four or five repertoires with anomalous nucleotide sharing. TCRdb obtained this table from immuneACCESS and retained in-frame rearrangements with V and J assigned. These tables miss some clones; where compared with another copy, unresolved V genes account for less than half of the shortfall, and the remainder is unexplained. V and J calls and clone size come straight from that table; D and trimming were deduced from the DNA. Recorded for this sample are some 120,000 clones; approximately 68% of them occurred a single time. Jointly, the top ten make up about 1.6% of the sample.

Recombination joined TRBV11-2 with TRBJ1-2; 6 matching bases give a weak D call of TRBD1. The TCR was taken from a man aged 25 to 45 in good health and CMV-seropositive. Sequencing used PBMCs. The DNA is TGTGCCAGCAGCTCCCAGACAGGCGCGTATGGCTACACCTTC. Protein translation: CASSSQTGAYGYTF.